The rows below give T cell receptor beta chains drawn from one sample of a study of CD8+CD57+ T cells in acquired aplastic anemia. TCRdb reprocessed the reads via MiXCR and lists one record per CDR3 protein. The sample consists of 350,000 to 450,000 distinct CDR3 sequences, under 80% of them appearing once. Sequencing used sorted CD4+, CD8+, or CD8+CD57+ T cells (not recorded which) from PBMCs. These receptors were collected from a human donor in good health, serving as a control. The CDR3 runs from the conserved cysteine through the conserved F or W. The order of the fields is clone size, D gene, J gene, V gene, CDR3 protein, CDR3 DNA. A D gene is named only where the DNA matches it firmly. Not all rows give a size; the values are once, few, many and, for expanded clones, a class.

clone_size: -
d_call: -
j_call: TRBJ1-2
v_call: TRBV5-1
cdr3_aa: CASSLEAAESYTF
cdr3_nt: TGTGCCAGCAGCCTCGAGGCAGCGGAAAGCTACACCTTC

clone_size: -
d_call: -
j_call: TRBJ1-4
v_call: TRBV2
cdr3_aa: CASRGSSQSNEKLFF
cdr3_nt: TGTGCCAGCAGAGGCTCTAGCCAGTCCAATGAAAAACTGTTTTTT

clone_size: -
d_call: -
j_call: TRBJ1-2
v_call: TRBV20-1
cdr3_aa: CSAREQNEKPNYGYTF
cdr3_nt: TGCAGTGCTAGAGAACAGAATGAAAAACCGAACTATGGCTACACCTTC

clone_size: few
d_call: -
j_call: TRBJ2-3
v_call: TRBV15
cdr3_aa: CATKMEHTDTQYF
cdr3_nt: TGTGCCACCAAAATGGAGCACACAGATACGCAGTATTTT

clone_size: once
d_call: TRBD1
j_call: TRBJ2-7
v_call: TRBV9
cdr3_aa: CASTPGQGVYEQYF
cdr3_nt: TGTGCCAGCACCCCGGGACAGGGGGTTTACGAGCAGTACTTC

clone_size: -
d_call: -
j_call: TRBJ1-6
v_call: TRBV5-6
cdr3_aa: CASSFRQAGPLHF
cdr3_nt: TGTGCCAGCAGCTTTCGTCAGGCCGGGCCCCTCCACTTT

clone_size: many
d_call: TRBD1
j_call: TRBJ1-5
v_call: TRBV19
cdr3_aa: CASSRTGAQPQHF
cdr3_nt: TGTGCCAGTAGTCGGACAGGGGCTCAGCCCCAGCATTTT

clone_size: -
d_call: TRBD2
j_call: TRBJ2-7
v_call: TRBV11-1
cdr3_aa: CAAQYPAAGGSNYEQYF
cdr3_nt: TGTGCCGCCCAATATCCGGCGGCGGGAGGAAGCAATTACGAGCAGTACTTC

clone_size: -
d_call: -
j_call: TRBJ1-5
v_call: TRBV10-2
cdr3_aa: CASSRAARNQPQHF
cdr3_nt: TGTGCCAGCAGCCGAGCGGCAAGGAATCAGCCCCAGCATTTT

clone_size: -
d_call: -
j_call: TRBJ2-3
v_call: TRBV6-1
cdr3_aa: CASSEMRAYTQYF
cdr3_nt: TGTGCCAGCAGTGAAATGAGAGCATATACGCAGTATTTT

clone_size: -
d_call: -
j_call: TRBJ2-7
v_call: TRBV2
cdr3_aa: CASSLGQSAEQYF
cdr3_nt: TGTGCCAGCAGTCTTGGACAATCCGCCGAGCAGTACTTC

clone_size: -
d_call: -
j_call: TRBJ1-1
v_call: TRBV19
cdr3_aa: CASSIVVGRATEAFF
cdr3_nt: TGTGCCAGTAGTATAGTCGTGGGCCGCGCCACTGAAGCTTTCTTT

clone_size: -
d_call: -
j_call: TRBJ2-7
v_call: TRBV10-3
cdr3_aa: CAIGWDPYEQYF
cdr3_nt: TGTGCCATCGGTTGGGATCCCTACGAGCAGTACTTC

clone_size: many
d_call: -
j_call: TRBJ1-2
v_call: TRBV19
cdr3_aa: CASSIGQGGDGYTF
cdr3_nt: TGTGCCAGTAGTATAGGTCAGGGTGGTGATGGCTACACCTTC